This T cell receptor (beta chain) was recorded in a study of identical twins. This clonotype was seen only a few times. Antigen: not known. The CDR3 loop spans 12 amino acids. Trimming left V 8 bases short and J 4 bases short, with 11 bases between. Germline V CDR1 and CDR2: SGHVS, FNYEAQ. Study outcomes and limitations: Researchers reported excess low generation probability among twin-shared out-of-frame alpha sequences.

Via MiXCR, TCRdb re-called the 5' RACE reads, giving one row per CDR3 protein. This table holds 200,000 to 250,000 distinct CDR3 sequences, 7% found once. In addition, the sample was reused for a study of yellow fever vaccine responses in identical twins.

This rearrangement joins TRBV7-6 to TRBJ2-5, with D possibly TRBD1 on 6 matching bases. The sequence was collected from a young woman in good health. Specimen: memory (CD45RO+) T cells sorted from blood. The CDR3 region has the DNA TGTGCCAGCTGGATCAGGGGAGAGACCCAGTACTTC. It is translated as CASWIRGETQYF.